The clone carrying this T cell receptor (beta chain) has only a few counts. One entry per CDR3 protein results from TCRdb running MiXCR on the 5' RACE reads. The sample lists over 6,500 distinct CDR3 sequences; about three quarters were seen once. In germline, CDR1 is MNHEY, CDR2 SVGEGT. The CDR3 has 15 amino acids. V lost 8 bases and J lost 6; bases outside the gene matches: 16. Treg sorting used a CD4+CD25+CD127-/low gate. This TCR derives from a female donor with breast cancer. Sequencing was done on a sample of tumor-infiltrating Tregs sorted from the breast tumor. The rearrangement uses TRBV6-2 or TRBV6-3 and TRBJ2-7; 7 bases fit TRBD2. The CDR3 DNA reads TGTGCCAGCGCGTCCGAGCGGGACCGTCTCGGCGAGCAGTACTTC. This translates into CASASERDRLGEQYF.